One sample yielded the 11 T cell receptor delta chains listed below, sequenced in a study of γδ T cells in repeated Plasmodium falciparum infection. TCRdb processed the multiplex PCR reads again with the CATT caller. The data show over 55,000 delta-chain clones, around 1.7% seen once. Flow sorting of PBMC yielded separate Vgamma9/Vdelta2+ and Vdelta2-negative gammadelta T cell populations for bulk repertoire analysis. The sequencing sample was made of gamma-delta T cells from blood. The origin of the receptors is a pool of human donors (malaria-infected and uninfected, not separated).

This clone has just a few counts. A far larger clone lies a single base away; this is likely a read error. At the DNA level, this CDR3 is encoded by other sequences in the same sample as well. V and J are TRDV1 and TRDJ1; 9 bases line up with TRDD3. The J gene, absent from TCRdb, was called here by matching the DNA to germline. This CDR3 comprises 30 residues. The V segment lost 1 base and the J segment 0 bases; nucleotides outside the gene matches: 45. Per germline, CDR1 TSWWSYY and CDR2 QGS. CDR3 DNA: TGTGCTCTTGGGGAACCTCCTTCCGGTCGGACTGTGAACTGGGGGACACCTGGGGCGTCACGGAGTTCGTACACCGATAAACTCATCTTT. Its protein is CALGEPPSGRTVNWGTPGASRSSYTDKLIF.

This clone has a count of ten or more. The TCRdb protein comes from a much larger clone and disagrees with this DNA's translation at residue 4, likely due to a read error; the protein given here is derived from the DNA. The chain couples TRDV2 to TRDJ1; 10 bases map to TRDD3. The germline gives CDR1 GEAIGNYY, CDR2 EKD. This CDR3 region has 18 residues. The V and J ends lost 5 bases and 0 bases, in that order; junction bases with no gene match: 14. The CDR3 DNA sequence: TGTGCCTGTGGCCATTCTTCACTGGGGGATCCGTACACCGATAAACTCATCTTT. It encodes CACGHSSLGDPYTDKLIF.

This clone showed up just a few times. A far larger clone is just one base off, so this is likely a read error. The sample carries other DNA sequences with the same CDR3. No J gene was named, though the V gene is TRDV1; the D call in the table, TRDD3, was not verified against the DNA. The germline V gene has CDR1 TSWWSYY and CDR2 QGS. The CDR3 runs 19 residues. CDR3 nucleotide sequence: TGTGCTCTTGGGGACGGGGATCCTACGCCATGGGGGTACACCGATAAGCTCATCTTT. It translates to CALGDGDPTPWGYTDKLIF.

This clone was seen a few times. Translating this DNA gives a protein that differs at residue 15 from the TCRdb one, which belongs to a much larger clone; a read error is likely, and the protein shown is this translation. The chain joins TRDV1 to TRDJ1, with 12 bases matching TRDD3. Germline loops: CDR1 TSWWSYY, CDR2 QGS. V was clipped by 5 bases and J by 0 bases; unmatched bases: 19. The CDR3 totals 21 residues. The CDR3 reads CALGKASAYWGIPIYTDKLIF. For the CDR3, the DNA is TGTGCTCTTGGGAAGGCCTCTGCGTACTGGGGGATACCCATCTACACCGATAAACTCATCTTT.

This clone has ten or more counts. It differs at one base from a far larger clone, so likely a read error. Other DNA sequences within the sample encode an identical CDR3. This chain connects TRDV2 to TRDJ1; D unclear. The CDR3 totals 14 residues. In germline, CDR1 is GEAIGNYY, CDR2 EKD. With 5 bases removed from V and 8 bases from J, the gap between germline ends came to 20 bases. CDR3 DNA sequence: TGTGCCTGTGTCCCAGGTACTGAGGCCTTAAAACTCATCTTT. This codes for CACVPGTEALKLIF.

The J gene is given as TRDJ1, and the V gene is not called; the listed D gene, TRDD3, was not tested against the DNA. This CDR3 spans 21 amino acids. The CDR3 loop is CARGEESYVGGGDSEKDKLIF. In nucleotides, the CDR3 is TGTGCGAGGGGGGAAGAGTCCTACGTTGGTGGGGGAGACTCAGAAAAAGATAAACTCATCTTT.

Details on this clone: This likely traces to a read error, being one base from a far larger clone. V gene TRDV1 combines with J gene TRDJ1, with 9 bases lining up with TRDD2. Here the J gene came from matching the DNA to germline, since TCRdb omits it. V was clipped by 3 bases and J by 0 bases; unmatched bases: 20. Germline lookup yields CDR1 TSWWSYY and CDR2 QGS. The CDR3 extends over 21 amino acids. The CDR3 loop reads CALGDQPSYDWGFVYTDKLIF. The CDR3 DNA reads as TGTGCTCTTGGGGACCAACCTTCCTACGACTGGGGATTCGTATACACCGATAAACTCATCTTT.

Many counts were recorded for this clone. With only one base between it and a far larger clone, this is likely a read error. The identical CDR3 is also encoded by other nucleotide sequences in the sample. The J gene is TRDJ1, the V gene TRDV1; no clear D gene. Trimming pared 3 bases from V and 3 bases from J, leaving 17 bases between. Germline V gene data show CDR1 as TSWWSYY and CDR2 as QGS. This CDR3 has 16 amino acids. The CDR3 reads CALGELSTGTADKLIF. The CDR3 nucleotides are TGTGCTCTTGGGGAGCTAAGCACCGGGACGGCCGATAAACTCATCTTT.

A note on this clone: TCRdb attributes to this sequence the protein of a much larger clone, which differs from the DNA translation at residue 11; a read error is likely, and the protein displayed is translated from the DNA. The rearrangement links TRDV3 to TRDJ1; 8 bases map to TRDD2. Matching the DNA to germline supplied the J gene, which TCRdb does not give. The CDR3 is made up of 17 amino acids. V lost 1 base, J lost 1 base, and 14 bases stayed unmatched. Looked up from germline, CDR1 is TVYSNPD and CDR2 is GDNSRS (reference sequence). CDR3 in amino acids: CAFKLPTHRLCTDKLIF. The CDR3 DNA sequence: TGTGCCTTTAAACTTCCTACTCATAGATTGTGCACCGATAAACTCATCTTT.

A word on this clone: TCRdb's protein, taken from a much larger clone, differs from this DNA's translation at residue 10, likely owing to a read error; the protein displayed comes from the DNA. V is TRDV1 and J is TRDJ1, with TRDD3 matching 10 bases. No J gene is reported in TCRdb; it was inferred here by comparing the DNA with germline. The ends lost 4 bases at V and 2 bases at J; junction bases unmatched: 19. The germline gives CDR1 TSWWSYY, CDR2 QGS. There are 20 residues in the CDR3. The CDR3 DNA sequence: TGTGCTCTTGGGGCCGCCTTCGGCTGGCGGGGGATACGGGGGACCGATAAACTCATCTTT. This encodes CALGAAFGWRGIRGTDKLIF.

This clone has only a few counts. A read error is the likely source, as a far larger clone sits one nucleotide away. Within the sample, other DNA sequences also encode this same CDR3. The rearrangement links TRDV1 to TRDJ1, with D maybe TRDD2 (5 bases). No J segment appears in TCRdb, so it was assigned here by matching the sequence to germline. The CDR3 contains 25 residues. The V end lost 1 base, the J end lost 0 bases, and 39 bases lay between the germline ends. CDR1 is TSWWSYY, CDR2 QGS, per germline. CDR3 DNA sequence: TGTGCTCTTGGGGAACCCCGGAAACCCTACCCCTTACTCCGTGCCACCATTAGGAACACCGATAAACTCATCTTT. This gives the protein CALGEPRKPYPLLRATIRNTDKLIF.